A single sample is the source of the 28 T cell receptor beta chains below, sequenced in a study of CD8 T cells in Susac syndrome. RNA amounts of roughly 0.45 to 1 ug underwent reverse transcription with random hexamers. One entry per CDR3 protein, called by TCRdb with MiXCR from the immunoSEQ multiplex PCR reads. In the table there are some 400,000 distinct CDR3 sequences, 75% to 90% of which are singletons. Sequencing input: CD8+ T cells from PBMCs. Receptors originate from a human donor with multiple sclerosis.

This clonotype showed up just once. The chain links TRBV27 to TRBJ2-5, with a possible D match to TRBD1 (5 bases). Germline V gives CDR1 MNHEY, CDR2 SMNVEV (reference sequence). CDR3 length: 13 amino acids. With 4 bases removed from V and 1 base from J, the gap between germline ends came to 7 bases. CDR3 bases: TGTGCCAGCAGTTATGGGGCCCAAGAGACCCAGTACTTC. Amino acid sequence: CASSYGAQETQYF.

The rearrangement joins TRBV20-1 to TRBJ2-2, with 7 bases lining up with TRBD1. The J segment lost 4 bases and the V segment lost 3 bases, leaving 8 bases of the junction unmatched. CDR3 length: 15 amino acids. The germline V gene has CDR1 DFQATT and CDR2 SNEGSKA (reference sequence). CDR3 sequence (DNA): TGCAGTGCTAGCCCCGGGACAGAGCTCACCGGGGAGCTGTTTTTT. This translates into CSASPGTELTGELFF.

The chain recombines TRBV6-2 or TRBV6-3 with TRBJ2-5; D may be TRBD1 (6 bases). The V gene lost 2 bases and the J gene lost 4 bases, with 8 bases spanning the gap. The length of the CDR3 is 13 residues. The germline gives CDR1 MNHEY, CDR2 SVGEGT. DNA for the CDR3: TGTGCCAGCAGTTACACAGGGCTAGAGACCCAGTACTTC. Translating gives CASSYTGLETQYF.

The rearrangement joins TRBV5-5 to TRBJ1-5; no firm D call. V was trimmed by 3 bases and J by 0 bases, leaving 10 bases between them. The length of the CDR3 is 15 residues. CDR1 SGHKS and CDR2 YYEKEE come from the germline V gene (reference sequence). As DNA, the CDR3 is TGTGCCAGCAGCTCCCATCCATATAGCAATCAGCCCCAGCATTTT. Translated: CASSSHPYSNQPQHF.

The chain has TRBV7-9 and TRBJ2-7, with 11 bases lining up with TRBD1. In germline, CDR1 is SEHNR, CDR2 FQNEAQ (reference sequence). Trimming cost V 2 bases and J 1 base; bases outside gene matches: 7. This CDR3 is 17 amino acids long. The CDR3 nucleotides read TGTGCCAGCAGCTTACTCTCCGGGACAGGGGGATCCTACGAGCAGTACTTC. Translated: CASSLLSGTGGSYEQYF.

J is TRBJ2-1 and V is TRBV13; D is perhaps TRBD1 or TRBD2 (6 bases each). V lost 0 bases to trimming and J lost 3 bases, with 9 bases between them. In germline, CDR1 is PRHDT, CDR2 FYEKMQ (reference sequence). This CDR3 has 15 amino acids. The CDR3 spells CASSLGGGLYNEQFF. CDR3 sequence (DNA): TGTGCCAGCAGCTTAGGCGGGGGCCTCTACAATGAGCAGTTCTTC.

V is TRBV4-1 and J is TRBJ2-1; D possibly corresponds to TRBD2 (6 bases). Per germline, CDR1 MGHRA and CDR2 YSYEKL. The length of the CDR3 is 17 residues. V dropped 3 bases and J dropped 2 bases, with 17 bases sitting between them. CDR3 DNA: TGCGCCAGCAGCCAGGCGCACGGGACTGAGACCTACAATGAGCAGTTCTTC. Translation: CASSQAHGTETYNEQFF.

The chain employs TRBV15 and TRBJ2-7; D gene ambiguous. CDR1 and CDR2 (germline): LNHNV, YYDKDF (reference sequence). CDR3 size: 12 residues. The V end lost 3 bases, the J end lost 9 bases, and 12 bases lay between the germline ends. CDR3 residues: CATSSEDMGQYF. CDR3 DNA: TGTGCCACCAGCAGCGAAGACATGGGGCAGTACTTC.

CDR3 DNA sequence: TGTGCCAGCAGCCAATATGTCATGCCAGGAACGTCTGGAAACACCATATATTTT. This translates into CASSQYVMPGTSGNTIYF. The chain joins TRBV3-1 to TRBJ1-3; D is undetermined. CDR3 length equals 18 residues. V shed 2 bases and J shed 1 base, with 18 bases lying between them. CDR1 and CDR2 from the germline V gene are LGHDT and YNNKEL (reference sequence).

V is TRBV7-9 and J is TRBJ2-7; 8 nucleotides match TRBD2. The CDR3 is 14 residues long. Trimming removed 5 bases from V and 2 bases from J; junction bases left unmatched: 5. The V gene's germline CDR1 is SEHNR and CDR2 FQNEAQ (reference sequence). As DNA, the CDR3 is TGTGCCAGCAGCCGGAGCGGGAGCCCCTACGAGCAGTACTTC. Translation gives CASSRSGSPYEQYF.

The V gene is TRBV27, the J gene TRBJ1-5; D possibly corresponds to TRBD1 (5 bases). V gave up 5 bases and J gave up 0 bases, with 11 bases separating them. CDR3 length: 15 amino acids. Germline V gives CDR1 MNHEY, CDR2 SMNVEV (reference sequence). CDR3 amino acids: CASSPLGGSNQPQHF. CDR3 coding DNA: TGTGCCAGCAGTCCCTTGGGGGGTAGCAATCAGCCCCAGCATTTT.

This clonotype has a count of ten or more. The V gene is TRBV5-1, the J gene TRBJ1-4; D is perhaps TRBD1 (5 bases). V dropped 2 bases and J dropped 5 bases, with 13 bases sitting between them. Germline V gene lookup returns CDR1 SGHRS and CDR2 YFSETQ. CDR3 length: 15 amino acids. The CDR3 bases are TGCGCCAGCAGCTTAACCGGGGCCAGGAATGAAAAACTGTTTTTT. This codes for CASSLTGARNEKLFF.

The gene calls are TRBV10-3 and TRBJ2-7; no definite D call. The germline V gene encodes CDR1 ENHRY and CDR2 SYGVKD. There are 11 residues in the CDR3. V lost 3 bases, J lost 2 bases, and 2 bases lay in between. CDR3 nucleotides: TGTGCCATCAGTGACCCCTACGAGCAGTACTTC. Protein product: CAISDPYEQYF.

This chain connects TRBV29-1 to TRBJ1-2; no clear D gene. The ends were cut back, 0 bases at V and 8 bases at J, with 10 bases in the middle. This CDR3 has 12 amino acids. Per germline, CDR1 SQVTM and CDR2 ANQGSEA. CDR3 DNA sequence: TGCAGCGTTGAAGAGGGGTCCTTCGGCTACACCTTC. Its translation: CSVEEGSFGYTF.

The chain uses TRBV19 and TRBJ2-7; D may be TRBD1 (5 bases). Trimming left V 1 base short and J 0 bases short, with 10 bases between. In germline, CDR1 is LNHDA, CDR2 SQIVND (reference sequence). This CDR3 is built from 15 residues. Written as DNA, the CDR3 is TGTGCCAGTAGTATAGGGCAGGGTTCCTCCTACGAGCAGTACTTC. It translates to CASSIGQGSSYEQYF. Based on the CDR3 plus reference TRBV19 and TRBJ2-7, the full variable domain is DGGITQSPKYLFRKEGQNVTLSCEQNLNHDAMYWYRQDPGQGLRLIYYSQIVNDFQKGDIAEGYSVSREKKESFPLTVTSAQKNPTAFYLCASSIGQGSSYEQYFGPGTRLTVT.

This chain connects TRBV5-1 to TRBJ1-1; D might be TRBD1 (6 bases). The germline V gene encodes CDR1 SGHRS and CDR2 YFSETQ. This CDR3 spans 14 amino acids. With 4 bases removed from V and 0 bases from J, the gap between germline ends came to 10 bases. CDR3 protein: CASSNRAMNTEAFF. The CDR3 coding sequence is TGCGCCAGCAGCAACAGGGCAATGAACACTGAAGCTTTCTTT. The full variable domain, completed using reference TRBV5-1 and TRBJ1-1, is KAGVTQTPRYLIKTRGQQVTLSCSPISGHRSVSWYQQTPGQGLQFLFEYFSETQRNKGNFPGRFSGRQFSNSRSEMNVSTLELGDSALYLCASSNRAMNTEAFFGQGTRLTVV.

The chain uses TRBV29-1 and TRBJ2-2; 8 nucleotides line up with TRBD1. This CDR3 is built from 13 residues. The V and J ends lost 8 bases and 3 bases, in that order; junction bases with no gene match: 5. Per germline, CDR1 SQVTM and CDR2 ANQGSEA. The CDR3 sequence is CSSLDRDTGELFF. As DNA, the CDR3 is TGCAGCTCACTGGACAGGGACACCGGGGAGCTGTTTTTT.

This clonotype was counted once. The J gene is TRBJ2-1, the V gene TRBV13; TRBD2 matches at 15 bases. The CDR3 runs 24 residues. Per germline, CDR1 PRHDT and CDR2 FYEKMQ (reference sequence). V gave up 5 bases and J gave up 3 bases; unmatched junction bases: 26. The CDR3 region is CASSNLGGTGYGLAGGPSYNEQFF. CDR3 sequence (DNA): TGTGCCAGCAGCAACCTGGGAGGGACAGGGTATGGACTAGCGGGAGGGCCCAGCTACAATGAGCAGTTCTTC.

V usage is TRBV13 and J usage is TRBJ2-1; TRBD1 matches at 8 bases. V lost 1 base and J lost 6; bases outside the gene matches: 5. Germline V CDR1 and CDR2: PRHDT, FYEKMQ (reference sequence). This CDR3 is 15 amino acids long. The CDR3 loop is CASSLEQGASNEQFF. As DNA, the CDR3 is TGTGCCAGCAGCTTAGAGCAGGGGGCGAGCAATGAGCAGTTCTTC.

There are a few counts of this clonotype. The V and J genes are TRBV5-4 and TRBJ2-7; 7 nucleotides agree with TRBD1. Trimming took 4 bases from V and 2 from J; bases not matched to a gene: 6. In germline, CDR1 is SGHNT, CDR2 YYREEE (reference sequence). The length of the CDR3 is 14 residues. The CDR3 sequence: CASSLGQETYEQYF. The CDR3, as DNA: TGTGCCAGCAGCCTTGGACAGGAGACCTACGAGCAGTACTTC. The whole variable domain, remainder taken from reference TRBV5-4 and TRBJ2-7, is ETGVTQSPTHLIKTRGQQVTLRCSSQSGHNTVSWYQQALGQGPQFIFQYYREEENGRGNFPPRFSGLQFPNYSSELNVNALELDDSALYLCASSLGQETYEQYFGPGTRLTVT.

The CDR3 sequence: CASSSSGTYPSYEQYF. In DNA, the CDR3 is TGTGCCAGCAGCAGTAGCGGGACCTACCCCTCCTACGAGCAGTACTTC. V gene TRBV13 combines with J gene TRBJ2-7; TRBD2 matches 8 bases. This CDR3 is 16 amino acids long. Germline trimming cut 5 bases from V and 0 bases from J; bases unmatched to any gene: 9. The V gene's germline CDR1 is PRHDT and CDR2 FYEKMQ (reference sequence). Drawing the rest from reference TRBV13 and TRBJ2-7, the complete variable domain is AAGVIQSPRHLIKEKRETATLKCYPIPRHDTVYWYQQGPGQDPQFLISFYEKMQSDKGSIPDRFSAQQFSDYHSELNMSSLELGDSALYFCASSSSGTYPSYEQYFGPGTRLTVT.

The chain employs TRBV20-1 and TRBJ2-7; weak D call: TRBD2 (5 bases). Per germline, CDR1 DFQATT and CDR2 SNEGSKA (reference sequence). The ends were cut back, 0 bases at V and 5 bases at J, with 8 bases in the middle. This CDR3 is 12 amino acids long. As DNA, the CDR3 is TGCAGTGCTAGAGATGTCGGGAACGAGCAGTACTTC. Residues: CSARDVGNEQYF.

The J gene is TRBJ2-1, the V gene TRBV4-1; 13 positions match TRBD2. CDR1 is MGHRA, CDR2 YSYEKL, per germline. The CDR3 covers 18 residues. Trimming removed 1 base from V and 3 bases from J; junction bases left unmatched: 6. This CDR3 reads CASSQVEGLAGVYNEQFF. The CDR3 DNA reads TGCGCCAGCAGCCAAGTCGAAGGACTAGCGGGGGTCTACAATGAGCAGTTCTTC.

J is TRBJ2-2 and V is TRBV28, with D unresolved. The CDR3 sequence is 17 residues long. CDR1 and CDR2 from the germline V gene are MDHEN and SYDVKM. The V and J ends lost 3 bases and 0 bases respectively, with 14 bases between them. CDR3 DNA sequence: TGTGCCAGCAGTTTTTTATGGTCGTTCGCGAACACCGGGGAGCTGTTTTTT. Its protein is CASSFLWSFANTGELFF.

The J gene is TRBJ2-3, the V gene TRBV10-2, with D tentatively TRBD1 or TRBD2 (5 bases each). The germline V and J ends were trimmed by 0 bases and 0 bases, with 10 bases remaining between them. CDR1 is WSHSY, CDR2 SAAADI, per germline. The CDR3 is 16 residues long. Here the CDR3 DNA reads TGCGCCAGCAGTGAGTCTCGGGGCAGTAGCACAGATACGCAGTATTTT. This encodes CASSESRGSSTDTQYF.

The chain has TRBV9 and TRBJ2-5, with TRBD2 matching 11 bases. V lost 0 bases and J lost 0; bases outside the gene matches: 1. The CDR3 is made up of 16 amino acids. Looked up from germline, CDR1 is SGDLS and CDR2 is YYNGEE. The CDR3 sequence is CASSVASGGYQETQYF. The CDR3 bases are TGTGCCAGCAGCGTAGCTAGCGGGGGGTACCAAGAGACCCAGTACTTC.

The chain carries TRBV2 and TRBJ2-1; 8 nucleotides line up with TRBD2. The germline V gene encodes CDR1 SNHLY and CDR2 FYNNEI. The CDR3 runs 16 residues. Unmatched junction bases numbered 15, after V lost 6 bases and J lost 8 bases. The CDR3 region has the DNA TGTGCCAGCAGGCCCCTCCTAGCGGGTCTTCTCTATGAGCAGTTCTTC. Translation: CASRPLLAGLLYEQFF.

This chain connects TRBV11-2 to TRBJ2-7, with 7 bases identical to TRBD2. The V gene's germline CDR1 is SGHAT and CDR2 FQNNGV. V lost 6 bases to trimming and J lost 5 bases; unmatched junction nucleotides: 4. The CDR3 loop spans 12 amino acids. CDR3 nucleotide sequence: TGTGCCAGCAGAAGACTAGCCGACGAGCAGTACTTC. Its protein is CASRRLADEQYF.